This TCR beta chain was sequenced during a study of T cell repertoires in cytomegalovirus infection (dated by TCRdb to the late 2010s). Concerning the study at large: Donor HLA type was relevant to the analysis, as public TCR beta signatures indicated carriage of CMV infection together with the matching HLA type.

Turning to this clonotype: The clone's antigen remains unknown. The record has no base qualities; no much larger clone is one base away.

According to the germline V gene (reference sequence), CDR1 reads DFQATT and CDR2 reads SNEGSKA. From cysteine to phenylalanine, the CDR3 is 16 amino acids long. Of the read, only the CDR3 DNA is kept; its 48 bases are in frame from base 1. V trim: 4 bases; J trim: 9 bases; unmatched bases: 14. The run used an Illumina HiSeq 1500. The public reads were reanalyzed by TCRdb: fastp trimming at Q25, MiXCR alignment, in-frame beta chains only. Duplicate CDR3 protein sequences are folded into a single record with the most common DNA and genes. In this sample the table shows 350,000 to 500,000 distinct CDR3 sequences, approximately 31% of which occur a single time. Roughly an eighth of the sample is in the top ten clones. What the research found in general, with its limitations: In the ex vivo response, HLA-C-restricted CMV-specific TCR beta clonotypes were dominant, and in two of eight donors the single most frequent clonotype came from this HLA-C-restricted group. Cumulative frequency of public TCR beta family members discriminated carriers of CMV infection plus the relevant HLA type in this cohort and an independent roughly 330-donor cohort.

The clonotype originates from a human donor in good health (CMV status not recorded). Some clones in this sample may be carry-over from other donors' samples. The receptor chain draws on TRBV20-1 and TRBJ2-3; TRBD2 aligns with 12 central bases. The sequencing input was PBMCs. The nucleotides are TGCAGTGCTACTGGACTAGCGGGGCCCCAAGGGGTAACGCAGTATTTT. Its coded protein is CSATGLAGPQGVTQYF.